The rows below give T cell receptor beta chains drawn from one sample of a study of glioma-infiltrating T cells after dendritic cell vaccination. Data came from immunoSEQ multiplex PCR; TCRdb stores just in-frame clones and leaves some out. The table includes 85,000 to 100,000 clones, about 81% detected once. The sequencing used blood, collected after dendritic cell vaccination. These receptors originate from a human donor with glioblastoma. CDR3s include the opening cysteine and the closing phenylalanine or tryptophan. A D gene is named only where the DNA matches it firmly. Only part of the rows carry a size: once, few, many, or a class if the clone is expanded.

d_gene	v_gene	abundance	j_gene	CDR3nt	CDR3aa
NA	TRBV4-1	NA	TRBJ2-5	TGCGCCAGCAGCCAACTTCCAGGGGTACGGGAGACCCAGTACTTC	CASSQLPGVRETQYF
NA	TRBV25-1	once	TRBJ1-1	TGTGCCAGCAGTGGAAGGAGGAACACTGAAGCTTTCTTT	CASSGRRNTEAFF
TRBD1	TRBV13	NA	TRBJ1-3	TGTGCCAGCAGCTCGGGACAGGGTGGAAACACCATATATTTT	CASSSGQGGNTIYF
NA	TRBV15	NA	TRBJ2-5	TGTGCCACCAGAGAAGAGAAGACCCAGTACTTC	CATREEKTQYF
TRBD1	TRBV7-8	NA	TRBJ1-1	TGTGCCAGCAGCTTAGTCGGGACAGGGAGGCACACTGAAGCTTTCTTT	CASSLVGTGRHTEAFF
NA	TRBV5-6	NA	TRBJ2-1	TGTGCCAGCAGCTACGCGGGTATCTCCTACAATGAGCAGTTCTTC	CASSYAGISYNEQFF
TRBD2	TRBV27	once	TRBJ2-7	TGTGCCAGCAGTTTGTGGGCGGGGGGGCCCTACGAGCAGTACTTC	CASSLWAGGPYEQYF
NA	TRBV25-1	once	TRBJ1-4	TGTGCCAGCAGCCCCGGAGGGTCTCCAACTAATGAAAAACTGTTTTTT	CASSPGGSPTNEKLFF
NA	TRBV9	NA	TRBJ1-3	TGTGCCAGCACGGCCGGACATTCTGGAAACACCATATATTTT	CASTAGHSGNTIYF
TRBD2	TRBV7-2	NA	TRBJ2-1	TGTGCCAGCAGCTCCGAGGGAGGGCCCCACAATGAGCAGTTCTTC	CASSSEGGPHNEQFF
NA	TRBV2	NA	TRBJ1-2	TGTGCCAGCAGTGAAGTCGGGGGAAACTATGGCTACACCTTC	CASSEVGGNYGYTF
TRBD1	TRBV28	NA	TRBJ1-2	TGTGCCACCGAGGACAGGGGAAATGGCTACACCTTC	CATEDRGNGYTF
TRBD1	TRBV19	NA	TRBJ1-1	TGTGCCAGTAGTATTGGGGGGACAGTGAACACTGAAGCTTTCTTT	CASSIGGTVNTEAFF
TRBD2	TRBV2	few	TRBJ2-3	TGTGCCAGCAGTCCCGGACTAGCGGTTCGCACAGATACGCAGTATTTT	CASSPGLAVRTDTQYF
NA	TRBV15	NA	TRBJ2-1	TGTGCCACCAGCAGAGATTTGGGAGATCTCTCCTACAATGAGCAGTTCTTC	CATSRDLGDLSYNEQFF
NA	TRBV7-6	NA	TRBJ1-2	TGTGCCAGCAGCTTAGCAGGGGTTCAAGGCTACACCTTC	CASSLAGVQGYTF
NA	TRBV10-3	NA	TRBJ1-2	TGTGCCGTTCAGGTTTCAGCTAACTATGGCTACACCTTC	CAVQVSANYGYTF
TRBD1	TRBV29-1	once	TRBJ2-5	TGCAGCGTTGTGGGGGTGCCCCCCATTCGGACAGGTGTCCCGACTGGGCCCTTTCAAGAGACCCAGTACTTC	CSVVGVPPIRTGVPTGPFQETQYF